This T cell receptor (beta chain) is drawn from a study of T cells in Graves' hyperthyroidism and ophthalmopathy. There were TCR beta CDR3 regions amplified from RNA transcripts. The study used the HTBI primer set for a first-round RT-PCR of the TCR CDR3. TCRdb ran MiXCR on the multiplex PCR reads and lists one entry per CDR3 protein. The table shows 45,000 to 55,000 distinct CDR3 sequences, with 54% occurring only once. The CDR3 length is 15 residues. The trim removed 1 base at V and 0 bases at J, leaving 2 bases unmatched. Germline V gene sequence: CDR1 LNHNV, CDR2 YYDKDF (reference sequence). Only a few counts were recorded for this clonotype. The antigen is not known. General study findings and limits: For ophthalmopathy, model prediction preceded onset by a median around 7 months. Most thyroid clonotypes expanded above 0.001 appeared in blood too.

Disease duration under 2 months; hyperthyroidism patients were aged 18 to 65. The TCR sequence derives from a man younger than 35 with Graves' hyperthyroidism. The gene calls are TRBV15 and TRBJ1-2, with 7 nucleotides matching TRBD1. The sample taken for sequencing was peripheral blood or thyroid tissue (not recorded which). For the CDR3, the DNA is TGTGCCACCAGCAGAGGACAGGGAGCTAACTATGGCTACACCTTC. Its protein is CATSRGQGANYGYTF.